A selection of T cell receptor beta chains follows, all from one sample in a study of blood T cell repertoires in COVID-19. Assay used: immunoSEQ multiplex PCR; TCRdb lists only in-frame clones, some missing. Here the sample spans tens of thousands of clones, approximately 80% being singletons. The sequencing input was peripheral blood. Source of these receptors: a man aged 25 to 40 with COVID-19, enrolled during active disease. The CDR3 runs from the conserved cysteine through the conserved F or W. The D gene is left open where the match is weak. Expanded clones are given a class, and other clones once, few, many or no size at all.

j_call v_call clone_size d_call cdr3_nt cdr3_aa
TRBJ1-1 TRBV9 - TRBD1 TGTGCCAGCAGCGTATCCACAGGGGGCCCTTTCTTT CASSVSTGGPFF
TRBJ2-7 TRBV5-4 - TRBD1 TGTGCCAGCAGCAACCGACAGGGCTCCTACGAGCAGTACTTC CASSNRQGSYEQYF
TRBJ1-1 TRBV6-5 - - TGTGCCAGTACAGGGCTGAACACTGAAGCTTTCTTT CASTGLNTEAFF
TRBJ1-6 TRBV6-6 - TRBD1 TGTGCCAGCTGGACAGGGATTTTTATCGATTCACCCCTCCACTTT CASWTGIFIDSPLHF
TRBJ2-7 TRBV11-2 - - TGTGCCAGCAGCTCCCTGGTCGGGGACGAGCAGTACTTC CASSSLVGDEQYF
TRBJ2-2 TRBV27 once - TGTGCCAGCGGTTTATGGCAGAGGGTGGGGACCGGGGAGCTGTTTTTT CASGLWQRVGTGELFF
TRBJ2-5 TRBV7-2 - - TGTGCCAGCAGCACAGTCCACGGGGTACAAGAGACCCAGTACTTC CASSTVHGVQETQYF
TRBJ1-5 TRBV28 - - TGTGCCAGCAGTTCGGTGGTTCTTAGCAATCAGCCCCAGCATTTT CASSSVVLSNQPQHF
TRBJ2-3 TRBV9 once TRBD2 TGTGCCAGCAGCGTAGTAGGGGGGACTAGCGGACCGGGAGATACGCAGTATTTT CASSVVGGTSGPGDTQYF
TRBJ1-1 TRBV30 - TRBD1 TGTGCCTGGTGGGACAGGGTATCGAGAACTGAAGCTTTCTTT CAWWDRVSRTEAFF
TRBJ1-5 TRBV6-6 - - TGTGCCAGCAGTTCGGGGGGCCTCAGCAATCAGCCCCAGCATTTT CASSSGGLSNQPQHF
TRBJ2-2 TRBV19 - TRBD2 TGTGCCAGTAGTATCCCCAGGGAGGGCACCGGGGAGCTGTTTTTT CASSIPREGTGELFF
TRBJ1-3 TRBV13 - - TGTGCCAGCAGCCCGAGTAGATCCGCTCATAACACCATATATTTT CASSPSRSAHNTIYF
TRBJ2-2 TRBV9 - TRBD1 TGTGCCAGCAGCGTCCCCGGGACAGAAAACACCGGGGAGCTGTTTTTT CASSVPGTENTGELFF